The 14 T cell receptor beta chains in this list originate from one sample, sequenced in a study of T-cell reconstitution after alpha-beta-depleted transplantation in children. TCRbeta library construction was performed incorporating unique molecular identifiers. TCRdb re-called the PCR reads with MiXCR, one entry per CDR3 protein. Of 780,000 or so distinct CDR3 sequences listed, approximately 15% were seen once; the top ten hold just under 5%. The specimen comprised PBMCs, mostly from graft donor cells, sampled 360 days after TCRalphabeta/CD19-depleted stem cell transplant. Receptors originate from a male patient between 10 and 17 years old who had a stem cell transplant for acute lymphoblastic leukemia, so the T cells may come from the graft donor.

This clonotype has just a few counts. The chain recombines TRBV10-3 with TRBJ2-1; no definite D call. The germline V gene has CDR1 ENHRY and CDR2 SYGVKD. Deletions cut 3 bases from V and 8 bases from J, with 17 bases between. The CDR3 loop spans 15 amino acids. The CDR3 DNA is TGTGCCATCAGTGAAAGGACCCAACCTGGGGATGAGCAGTTCTTC. Translated: CAISERTQPGDEQFF.

V gene TRBV7-7 combines with J gene TRBJ2-1, with D perhaps TRBD2 (5 bases). Germline CDR1 is SSHAT and CDR2 is FNYEAQ (reference sequence). Trimming stripped 5 bases from V and 12 bases from J, with 11 bases between. This CDR3 comprises 11 residues. CDR3 sequence reads: CASSPVGRQFF. CDR3 nucleotide sequence: TGTGCCAGCAGCCCCGTTGGGAGGCAGTTCTTC.

This clonotype was detected a few times. The rearrangement uses TRBV2 and TRBJ2-7; the D is unclear. V shed 9 bases and J shed 5 bases, with 8 bases lying between them. The CDR3 contains 10 residues. The germline gives CDR1 SNHLY, CDR2 FYNNEI. CDR3 bases: TGTGCCAGGGCCCCGGACGAGCAGTACTTC. Its protein product is CARAPDEQYF.

The J gene is TRBJ1-4, the V gene TRBV2; possibly TRBD1 for D (6 bases). Trimming took off 5 bases at V and 4 bases at J, with 14 bases between the two ends. This CDR3 is 15 amino acids long. Germline values: CDR1 SNHLY, CDR2 FYNNEI. This chain's CDR3 is CASSSQGGFNEKLFF. The CDR3 DNA reads as TGTGCCAGCAGTTCCCAAGGGGGATTTAATGAAAAACTGTTTTTT.

The chain uses TRBV15 and TRBJ2-7, with 11 nucleotides matching TRBD1. J was trimmed by 4 bases and V by 3 bases; bases with no gene match: 8. From germline, CDR1 is LNHNV and CDR2 YYDKDF (reference sequence). There are 16 residues in the CDR3. CDR3 DNA sequence: TGTGCCACCAGCAGCGGACAGGGGGCGATTCGTTACGAGCAGTACTTC. This sequence encodes CATSSGQGAIRYEQYF.

This clonotype was seen repeatedly, ten times or more. The V gene is TRBV18, the J gene TRBJ2-1; 9 bases fit TRBD1. The germline gives CDR1 KGHSH, CDR2 LQKENI. CDR3 size: 14 residues. V dropped 4 bases and J dropped 7; count of bases not matched to a gene: 5. CDR3 coding DNA: TGTGCCAGCTCACGGGACAGGGACTTTAATGAGCAGTTCTTC. Translation gives CASSRDRDFNEQFF.

The CDR3 nucleotides read TGTGCCAGCAGCTTATGGAGGACAGAGCAGTACTTC. This gives the protein CASSLWRTEQYF. This chain joins TRBV7-6 and TRBJ2-7, with D possibly called TRBD1 or TRBD2 (5 bases each). Germline values: CDR1 SGHVS, CDR2 FNYEAQ. V was clipped by 2 bases and J by 7 bases, with 9 bases between them. The CDR3 extends over 12 amino acids.

In this sample, this clonotype turned up a few times. The rearrangement joins TRBV4-1 to TRBJ2-7; D gene unclear. This CDR3 is 14 amino acids long. Trimming took 2 bases from V and 2 from J, leaving 10 bases between them. Germline CDR1 is MGHRA and CDR2 is YSYEKL. The CDR3 DNA sequence: TGCGCCAGCAGCCAACCTCAGACGGCCTACGAGCAGTACTTC. It yields the protein CASSQPQTAYEQYF.

This clonotype was counted only a few times. The DNA of the CDR3 is TGTGCCAGCAGCCAAGAGGTACTGACCGAGCAGTACTTC. This gives the protein CASSQEVLTEQYF. The rearrangement uses TRBV3-1 and TRBJ2-7; D is ambiguous. Germline CDR1 and CDR2: LGHDT and YNNKEL (reference sequence). The CDR3 is made up of 13 amino acids. Trimming took 0 bases from V and 6 from J, leaving 9 bases between them.

This clonotype showed up many times. The chain couples TRBV6-5 to TRBJ2-1, with D perhaps matching TRBD2 (5 bases). This CDR3 is 15 amino acids long. V lost 2 bases, J lost 0 bases, and 8 bases lay in between. Germline CDR1 and CDR2: MNHEY and SVGAGI. CDR3 amino acids: CASSYKTNSYNEQFF. The CDR3 DNA reads as TGTGCCAGCAGTTACAAGACTAACTCCTACAATGAGCAGTTCTTC.

This clonotype showed up just a few times. V usage is TRBV3-1 and J usage is TRBJ2-1; 15 bases align to TRBD2. The CDR3 runs 16 residues. CDR1 LGHDT and CDR2 YNNKEL come from the germline V gene (reference sequence). The V and J ends lost 2 bases and 7 bases, in that order; junction bases with no gene match: 3. For the CDR3, the DNA is TGTGCCAGCAGCCAACGGACTAGCGGGAGGGTTAATGAGCAGTTCTTC. It translates to CASSQRTSGRVNEQFF.

The rearrangement links TRBV7-3 to TRBJ2-3, with 10 positions matching TRBD2. V lost 4 bases to trimming and J lost 3 bases; unmatched junction nucleotides: 7. CDR1 is SGHTA and CDR2 is FQGTGA in the germline V gene. The CDR3 runs to 16 residues. The DNA of the CDR3 is TGTGCCAGCAGCTCTACACTAGCGGGAATTACAGATACGCAGTATTTT. This codes for CASSSTLAGITDTQYF.

This clonotype was counted between two and nine times. Germline is not matched at one junction end, which may reflect a read error. The chain links TRBV6-1 to TRBJ1-1; D is unclear. Germline V CDR1 and CDR2: MNHNS, SASEGT. The CDR3 length is 11 residues. CDR3 amino acids: CASSEAGRAFF. The DNA of the CDR3 is TGTGCCAGCAGCGAAGCGGGTAGGGCTTTCTTT.

V and J are TRBV29-1 and TRBJ2-7; 8 bases fit TRBD2. Germline V lookup: CDR1 SQVTM, CDR2 ANQGSEA. V lost 5 bases, J lost 3 bases, and 6 bases stayed unmatched. CDR3 length: 13 residues. Here the CDR3 reads CSVRLAGLYEQYF. Written as DNA, the CDR3 is TGCAGCGTTAGGTTAGCGGGACTCTACGAGCAGTACTTC.